The 24 T cell receptor beta chains given below trace back to one sample, sequenced in a study of T cell responses to AZD1222 COVID-19 vaccine. Measured with immunoSEQ multiplex PCR; TCRdb has only the in-frame clones, and not every one. The repertoire has about 110,000 clones, 87% of them found once; the top ten carry about 5%. Source: peripheral blood, taken 28 days after the second AZD1222 dose. Every receptor here comes from an adult who received the AZD1222 COVID-19 vaccine.

The chain carries TRBV7-9 and TRBJ2-3; a possible D gene is TRBD2 (5 bases). Looked up from germline, CDR1 is SEHNR and CDR2 is FQNEAQ (reference sequence). The CDR3 consists of 13 residues. V was trimmed by 3 bases and J by 5 bases, leaving 9 bases between them. Here the CDR3 reads CASSFVGEDTQYF. The DNA of the CDR3 is TGTGCCAGCAGCTTCGTCGGGGAAGATACGCAGTATTTT.

The V and J genes are TRBV5-1 and TRBJ2-5; TRBD1 is a possible D gene (5 bases). The V end lost 5 bases, the J end lost 3 bases, and 23 bases lay between the germline ends. The CDR3 spans 17 residues. The germline gives CDR1 SGHRS, CDR2 YFSETQ. This CDR3 reads CASRDTGNTLGEETQYF. The CDR3 region has the DNA TGCGCCAGCAGAGATACAGGTAACACACTCGGAGAAGAGACCCAGTACTTC.

This clone has just one count. The J gene is TRBJ2-7, the V gene TRBV5-1, with D possibly called TRBD1 or TRBD2 (5 bases each). V lost 0 bases, J lost 7 bases, and 14 bases lay in between. Germline CDR1 and CDR2: SGHRS and YFSETQ. The CDR3 length is 14 residues. The CDR3 bases are TGCGCCAGCAGCTTGGAGTGGGGTGGGGGAGAGCAGTACTTC. Translated, it gives CASSLEWGGGEQYF.

This chain connects TRBV7-9 to TRBJ2-3; D remains unclear. Trimming removed 2 bases from V and 6 bases from J, with 15 bases in between. Germline CDR1 is SEHNR and CDR2 is FQNEAQ (reference sequence). The CDR3 has 15 residues. In DNA, the CDR3 is TGTGCCAGCAGCTTAAAGGGCCAGTGGGTGGATACGCAGTATTTT. As protein: CASSLKGQWVDTQYF.

The V call is TRBV6-5, the J call TRBJ2-7; 8 bases are shared with TRBD2. The CDR3 is made up of 13 amino acids. The junction had 5 bases not matched to a gene; V was cut back by 7 bases and J by 3 bases. Germline-derived CDR1 and CDR2 are MNHEY and SVGAGI. The CDR3, as DNA: TGTGCCAGCACAGCAAGCGGGAGCTACGAGCAGTACTTC. Translation gives CASTASGSYEQYF.

This clone was seen a single time. The chain links TRBV24-1 to TRBJ1-6; D is undetermined. The CDR3 length is 15 residues. V was shortened by 4 bases and J by 10 bases, with 16 bases between the two germline ends. Germline CDR1 is KGHDR and CDR2 is SFDVKD. The CDR3, as DNA: TGTGCCACCAGTGACCTGGACGGTGGAGGGTCACCCCTCCACTTT. This codes for CATSDLDGGGSPLHF.

The V and J genes are TRBV2 and TRBJ2-7; TRBD1 might be the D (5 bases). Germline V gene sequence: CDR1 SNHLY, CDR2 FYNNEI. With 6 bases removed from V and 5 bases from J, the gap between germline ends came to 17 bases. The CDR3 contains 14 residues. The CDR3 bases are TGTGCCAGCAGGGAGCACCAGGGAACCCACGAGCAGTACTTC. This encodes CASREHQGTHEQYF.

The chain recombines TRBV20-1 with TRBJ1-1; D unresolved. Germline CDR1 DFQATT, CDR2 SNEGSKA (reference sequence). Trimming removed 3 bases from V and 1 base from J, with 9 bases in between. The CDR3 extends over 13 amino acids. CDR3 amino acids: CSASEVQNTEAFF. CDR3 nucleotide sequence: TGCAGTGCTAGTGAGGTTCAGAACACTGAAGCTTTCTTT.

The chain is built from TRBV3-1 (or the pseudogene TRBV3-2) and TRBJ1-6; D is possibly TRBD1 (6 bases). This CDR3 spans 15 amino acids. V was pared by 7 bases and J by 7 bases, with 17 bases between. Germline CDR1 and CDR2: LGHDT and YNNKEL (reference sequence). This CDR3 reads CASTSNTGGNSPLHF. The CDR3, as DNA: TGTGCCAGCACCTCAAACACGGGGGGCAATTCACCCCTCCACTTT.

This clone has a handful of counts. V gene TRBV27 combines with J gene TRBJ1-1; perhaps TRBD1 as D (5 bases). This CDR3 contains 14 residues. Per germline, CDR1 MNHEY and CDR2 SMNVEV (reference sequence). Deletions cut 4 bases from V and 1 base from J, with 10 bases between. The DNA for the CDR3 is TGTGCCAGCAGTTGGGGCGGTAAGAACACTGAAGCTTTCTTT. It translates to CASSWGGKNTEAFF.

This clone was counted between two and nine times. The chain employs TRBV6-2 or TRBV6-3 and TRBJ2-7; 7 nucleotides line up with TRBD1. CDR1 and CDR2 from the germline V gene are MNHEY and SVGEGT. The J segment lost 5 bases and the V segment lost 4 bases, leaving 8 bases of the junction unmatched. This CDR3 spans 14 amino acids. The CDR3 region has the DNA TGTGCCAGCAGTTTTGGACAGGCCCCCCACGAGCAGTACTTC. Translating it yields CASSFGQAPHEQYF.

The CDR3 sequence is CATSDGRRLDGYTF. DNA for the CDR3: TGTGCCACCAGTGATGGACGGAGACTTGATGGCTACACCTTC. The chain carries TRBV24-1 and TRBJ1-2; D is undetermined. Trimming cost V 3 bases and J 6 bases, with 13 bases left between them. This CDR3 has 14 amino acids. Germline loops: CDR1 KGHDR, CDR2 SFDVKD.

The rearrangement uses TRBV7-6 and TRBJ1-5; D is undetermined. CDR3 length: 13 amino acids. Germline CDR1 is SGHVS and CDR2 is FNYEAQ. V was trimmed by 1 base and J by 6 bases, leaving 7 bases between them. CDR3 sequence reads: CASSLEEGQPQHF. The CDR3 DNA follows: TGTGCCAGCAGCTTAGAGGAGGGTCAGCCCCAGCATTTT.

This rearrangement joins TRBV9 to TRBJ2-1, with 11 bases identical to TRBD1. Trimming cost V 0 bases and J 3 bases; bases outside gene matches: 2. The CDR3 contains 16 residues. Germline CDR1 and CDR2: SGDLS and YYNGEE. The CDR3, as DNA: TGTGCCAGCAGCGTAGGAGGGACAGGGGGCTACAATGAGCAGTTCTTC. It yields the protein CASSVGGTGGYNEQFF.

J is TRBJ2-6 and V is TRBV11-2, with 11 bases lining up with TRBD1. The germline V gene encodes CDR1 SGHAT and CDR2 FQNNGV. The junction had 9 bases not matched to a gene; V was cut back by 4 bases and J by 1 base. This CDR3 comprises 19 residues. CDR3 nucleotides: TGTGCCAGCAGCTCCTCCCGAGGACAGGGGGCGTCTGGGGCCAACGTCCTGACTTTC. It encodes CASSSSRGQGASGANVLTF.

J is TRBJ1-1 and V is TRBV29-1; D not certain. The CDR3 sequence is 13 residues long. Germline CDR1 SQVTM, CDR2 ANQGSEA. The V end lost 7 bases, the J end lost 1 base, and 13 bases lay between the germline ends. As DNA, the CDR3 is TGCAGCGCCAAAAGGCAGGAGAACACTGAAGCTTTCTTT. This codes for CSAKRQENTEAFF.

The rearrangement joins TRBV12-5 to TRBJ1-3; unclear D gene. CDR1 LGHNT and CDR2 FRNRAP come from the germline V gene. This CDR3 has 14 residues. Trimming removed 3 bases from V and 1 base from J, with 7 bases in between. CDR3 sequence: CASGLVESGNTIYF. In nucleotides, the CDR3 is TGTGCTAGTGGTTTAGTAGAGTCTGGAAACACCATATATTTT.

The J gene is TRBJ2-3, the V gene TRBV2; possible D gene TRBD2, 6 bases. CDR1 SNHLY and CDR2 FYNNEI come from the germline V gene. With 6 bases removed from V and 0 bases from J, the gap between germline ends came to 13 bases. This CDR3 is 15 amino acids long. CDR3 residues: CASSLAGTSTDTQYF. In DNA form, the CDR3 reads TGTGCCAGCAGCTTGGCGGGGACTAGCACAGATACGCAGTATTTT. Based on the CDR3 plus reference TRBV2 and TRBJ2-3, the full variable domain is EPEVTQTPSHQVTQMGQEVILRCVPISNHLYFYWYRQILGQKVEFLVSFYNNEISEKSEIFDDQFSVERPDGSNFTLKIRSTKLEDSAMYFCASSLAGTSTDTQYFGPGTRLTVL.

The genes are TRBV7-9 and TRBJ1-6; 8 bases are shared with TRBD1. V dropped 4 bases and J dropped 8; count of bases not matched to a gene: 7. Germline CDR1 SEHNR, CDR2 FQNEAQ (reference sequence). The CDR3 loop spans 15 amino acids. Here the CDR3 DNA reads TGTGCCAGCAGCTCCGGGACAGGCTGGGATTCACCCCTCCACTTT. Its translation: CASSSGTGWDSPLHF.

The V gene is TRBV4-1, the J gene TRBJ2-7; possible D gene TRBD1, 6 bases. There are 14 residues in the CDR3. Trimming shortened V by 3 bases and J by 4 bases, and 13 bases separated the two germline ends. Germline CDR1 reads MGHRA; CDR2 reads YSYEKL. The CDR3 DNA is TGCGCCAGCAGCCAGGCTAACAGGGAGTACGAGCAGTACTTC. It yields the protein CASSQANREYEQYF.

V is TRBV9 and J is TRBJ1-2; TRBD1 aligns across 10 bases. The V gene end was trimmed by 4 bases and the J gene end by 5 bases; junction bases not matched to a gene: 14. The germline gives CDR1 SGDLS, CDR2 YYNGEE. This CDR3 spans 17 amino acids. Written as DNA, the CDR3 is TGTGCCAGCAGCCCCAGTGGCCGGACAGGGGGTGAATATGGCTACACCTTC. It yields the protein CASSPSGRTGGEYGYTF.

V and J are TRBV12-3 or TRBV12-4 and TRBJ2-1; a possible D gene is TRBD2 (6 bases). This CDR3 has 13 residues. Trimming cost V 6 bases and J 5 bases, with 11 bases left between them. CDR3: CASRGTGDNEQFF. The CDR3 DNA sequence: TGTGCCAGCAGGGGGACTGGGGACAATGAGCAGTTCTTC.

The chain employs TRBV7-6 and TRBJ2-3, with 12 bases matching TRBD1. This CDR3 contains 17 residues. CDR1 and CDR2 from the germline V gene are SGHVS and FNYEAQ. Trimming at V came to 3 bases and at J to 3 bases, leaving 7 bases not matched to a gene. The CDR3, as DNA: TGTGCCAGCAGCTTGGGGACAGGGGGCCCCTGGACAGATACGCAGTATTTT. Its protein is CASSLGTGGPWTDTQYF.

This chain joins TRBV6-6 and TRBJ2-2; tentatively, D is TRBD2 (5 bases). Germline V lookup: CDR1 MNHNY, CDR2 SVGAGI (reference sequence). Trimming cost V 10 bases and J 5 bases, with 14 bases left between them. The CDR3 has 13 amino acids. CDR3 amino acids: CATPGFGTGELFF. The CDR3 nucleotides read TGTGCCACCCCGGGGTTTGGTACCGGGGAGCTGTTTTTT.